These 3 T cell receptor beta chains originate from one sample sequenced in a study of post-analysis software for immune sequencing data. The library was made from cDNA and included unique molecular identifiers. TCRdb re-called the PCR reads through MiXCR, storing one row per CDR3 protein. The sample holds around 770,000 distinct CDR3 sequences, more than 45% seen once. These receptors lack a known antigen. General study findings and limits: With TRBV5-6, TRBV5-1 and TRBV20-1 included, about 5 TRBV segments were more frequent in patients than in controls.

Sequencing was done on a sample of blood. The receptor source for this set is a girl aged 5-17 years with multiple sclerosis.

V is TRBV6-5 and J is TRBJ1-5; D unresolved. This CDR3 region has 14 residues. Germline assignment: CDR1 MNHEY and CDR2 SVGAGI. Deletions cut 5 bases from V and 1 base from J, with 9 bases between. The CDR3 spells CASSQALSNQPQHF. CDR3 nucleotide sequence: TGTGCCAGCAGTCAGGCGTTGAGCAATCAGCCCCAGCATTTT.

This rearrangement joins TRBV3-1 to TRBJ1-2; D uncertain. In germline, CDR1 is LGHDT, CDR2 YNNKEL (reference sequence). The CDR3 has 14 residues. V dropped 8 bases and J dropped 0 bases, with 13 bases sitting between them. CDR3 DNA: TGTGCCAGCGGCACCGCACCTTCTAACTATGGCTACACCTTC. This sequence encodes CASGTAPSNYGYTF.

The chain is built from TRBV28 and TRBJ1-2, with D uncertain. In germline, CDR1 is MDHEN, CDR2 SYDVKM. The CDR3 contains 12 residues. Trimming stripped 7 bases from V and 4 bases from J, with 10 bases between. Written as DNA, the CDR3 is TGTGCCAGCACCGGTCTTGCCTATGGCTACACCTTC. Its translation is CASTGLAYGYTF.